The rows below give T cell receptor beta chains drawn from one sample of a study of OX40 agonist ivuxolimab in advanced cancers. Repertoires were generated with immunoSEQ multiplex PCR, while TCRdb's copy carries only in-frame clones and drops some. This sample has some 52,000 clones, with around 93% found just once. This sample comprised CD4+ or CD8+ T cells sorted from blood, obtained in a trial of the OX40 agonist ivuxolimab. The receptors come from an adult with an advanced solid tumor such as melanoma, head and neck, liver or kidney cancer. The CDR3 runs from the conserved cysteine through the conserved F or W. The D gene is left open where the match is weak. Size is omitted from some rows. Given values are once, few, many or a class for expanded clones.

abundance	v_gene	d_gene	len	j_gene	CDR3nt	CDR3aa
once	TRBV19	NA	12	TRBJ1-1	TGTGCCAGTATAGGAGGGAACACTGAAGCTTTCTTT	CASIGGNTEAFF
NA	TRBV4-3	NA	15	TRBJ2-7	TGCGCCAGCAGCCAGGTGGCCCAAAGCTCCTACGAGCAGTACTTC	CASSQVAQSSYEQYF
NA	TRBV2	TRBD2	13	TRBJ2-7	TGTGCCAGTAAGACTAGCGGGAGTGGCGAGCAGTACTTC	CASKTSGSGEQYF
NA	TRBV2	TRBD1	13	TRBJ1-2	TGTGCCAGCAGCACGGGACAGGGGTATGGCTACACCTTC	CASSTGQGYGYTF
once	TRBV29-1	NA	13	TRBJ1-2	TGCAGCGTTGACCCGCCAGGACTAAAGGGCTACACCTTC	CSVDPPGLKGYTF
NA	TRBV7-9	NA	15	TRBJ2-7	TGTGCCAGCAGCTTAGCGATGGGGGCCTCCTACGAGCAGTACTTC	CASSLAMGASYEQYF
NA	TRBV13	NA	12	TRBJ2-3	TGTGCCAGCAGTCTGGTCACAGATACGCAGTATTTT	CASSLVTDTQYF
NA	TRBV6-1	NA	19	TRBJ2-2	TGTGCCAGCAGTGTCCGCATATATGGGGGAGAGGGGAACACCGGGGAGCTGTTTTTT	CASSVRIYGGEGNTGELFF
NA	TRBV7-3	TRBD1	18	TRBJ2-7	TGTGCCAGCAGCGCAGAGAAGAGTACAGGGGATTATGTCTACGAGCAGTACTTC	CASSAEKSTGDYVYEQYF
once	TRBV5-6	TRBD1	18	TRBJ1-2	TGTGCCAGCAGCTTGCCGGGATACAGGGGGCGAGGTTCCCATGGCTACACCTTC	CASSLPGYRGRGSHGYTF
NA	TRBV7-8	TRBD1	16	TRBJ1-3	TGTGCCAGCAGCTTGCCCGACAGGGTATGGGGAAACACCATATATTTT	CASSLPDRVWGNTIYF
NA	TRBV28	NA	12	TRBJ1-5	TGTGCCAGCAGCCCGGAGGGCCAGCCCCAGCATTTT	CASSPEGQPQHF
NA	TRBV7-2	TRBD2	19	TRBJ2-7	TGTGCCAGCACCCCCCCGATGACTAGCGGGACCCTCCAATACTACGAGCAGTACTTC	CASTPPMTSGTLQYYEQYF
NA	TRBV19	NA	14	TRBJ1-5	TGTGCCAGTAGTATGCTAGGGAGCAATCAGCCCCAGCATTTT	CASSMLGSNQPQHF
NA	TRBV12-5	NA	11	TRBJ1-1	TGTGCTAGTGGTTTGGGGACTGAAGCTTTCTTT	CASGLGTEAFF
NA	TRBV11-2	TRBD2	15	TRBJ2-3	TGTGCCAGCAGCCTGACTAGCGGGAGATCGCATACGCAGTATTTT	CASSLTSGRSHTQYF
NA	TRBV11-2	NA	14	TRBJ2-7	TGTGCCAGCAGCTTCGACCTCGGCTCCTACGAGCAGTACTTC	CASSFDLGSYEQYF
once	TRBV4-2	NA	14	TRBJ2-6	TGTGCCAGCAGCCCCCGAGGAGGGGAAAACGTCCTGACTTTC	CASSPRGGENVLTF
NA	TRBV4-3	NA	12	TRBJ2-3	TGCGCCAGCAGCCCACCGTCAGGTACGCAGTATTTT	CASSPPSGTQYF
once	TRBV28	NA	16	TRBJ2-5	TGTGCCAGCAGTTTAGTTCTGACAGAGTCCGAAGAGACCCAGTACTTC	CASSLVLTESEETQYF
NA	TRBV9	NA	15	TRBJ2-1	TGTGCCAGCAGCGTACCGGGTAAAGACCCCAATGAGCAGTTCTTC	CASSVPGKDPNEQFF
NA	TRBV11-2	NA	18	TRBJ2-1	TGTGCCAGCAGCCTCGCCCTGGCTGGCGGAGAATCCTACAATGAGCAGTTCTTC	CASSLALAGGESYNEQFF
NA	TRBV28	NA	12	TRBJ1-5	TGTGCCAGCAGTTTTGAGGGTCAGCCCCAGCATTTT	CASSFEGQPQHF
NA	TRBV7-2	TRBD2	13	TRBJ2-5	TGTGCCAGCAGCTCGGGACTAGCGGGAGTGGGGTACTTC	CASSSGLAGVGYF